This T cell receptor (beta chain) is drawn from a study of shared clonotypes between healthy human individuals. This clone was found a few times. Generated by immunoSEQ multiplex PCR, the TCRdb table keeps only in-frame clones and is missing some. The sample has 450,000 to 650,000 clones; roughly 72% are singletons. Trimming left V 2 bases short and J 2 bases short, with 9 bases between. Germline CDR1 is SNHLY and CDR2 is FYNNEI. This CDR3 has 14 amino acids. The sample consisted of PBMCs. The source of this sequence is a woman aged 40 to 50 in good health. Some clones in this sample may be carry-over from other donors' samples. The V and J genes are TRBV2 and TRBJ2-5; D not certain. The DNA of the CDR3 is TGTGCCAGCAGTGAAATTTCAGAGCAAGAGACCCAGTACTTC. Translating it yields CASSEISEQETQYF.